This TCR beta chain emerged from a study of post-analysis software for immune sequencing data. TCR beta cDNA libraries had unique molecular identifiers. MiXCR, run by TCRdb on the PCR reads, gives a single entry per CDR3 protein. This sample yields roughly 800,000 distinct CDR3 sequences, of which 46% are seen a single time; around 4.7% belongs to the top ten. The source of this sequence is a girl aged 10-17 years with multiple sclerosis. Sample: blood.

The CDR3 nucleotides are TGCGCCAGCAGCCTGAACAGGGGGAGGAACATTCAGTACTTC. Translated: CASSLNRGRNIQYF. The chain recombines TRBV5-1 with TRBJ2-4; 8 bases match TRBD1. Germline CDR1 SGHRS, CDR2 YFSETQ. With 4 bases clipped from V and 7 bases from J, the junction kept 7 bases outside the gene matches. The CDR3 runs to 14 residues.